The rows below give T cell receptor beta chains drawn from one sample of a study of Ad26.COV2.S vaccination and SARS-CoV-2 variants. Profiled with immunoSEQ multiplex PCR; TCRdb holds only in-frame clones, not every one. Here the sample spans about 400,000 clones, 89% being singletons. Sequences were derived from peripheral blood, sampled in a trial of Ad26.COV2.S vaccine versus placebo. The receptors derive from a person aged 18-65 years who received the Ad26.COV2.S COVID-19 vaccine or a placebo. CDR3s include the opening cysteine and the closing phenylalanine or tryptophan.

v_call: TRBV6-5; cdr3_aa: CASRGTGLGADTQYF
v_call: TRBV9; cdr3_aa: CASSEGSQGQPQHF
v_call: TRBV2; cdr3_aa: CASSLRRTSGGFTDTQYF
v_call: TRBV30; cdr3_aa: CACDRGYTF
v_call: TRBV12-5; cdr3_aa: CASGLIPLLGGGSYNEQFF
v_call: TRBV6-2/TRBV6-3; cdr3_aa: CASSFSGPRTGELFF
v_call: TRBV7-2; cdr3_aa: CASSPSSGSGGQYF
v_call: TRBV10-3; cdr3_aa: CAISEVEGLAGKQYF
v_call: TRBV6-6; cdr3_aa: CASKGPDRNEKLFF
v_call: TRBV7-2; cdr3_aa: CASSLATPIPYNNEQFF
v_call: TRBV27; cdr3_aa: CASTRGASYEQYF
v_call: TRBV5-1; cdr3_aa: CASSLEVSGPYYEQFF
v_call: TRBV28; cdr3_aa: CASSLRYEQYF
v_call: TRBV19; cdr3_aa: CASSTLLNTEAFF
v_call: TRBV5-4; cdr3_aa: CASSNRGAGNSPLHF
v_call: TRBV10-3; cdr3_aa: CAISELSFEQYF
v_call: TRBV6-6; cdr3_aa: CASSWVSGSLETQYF
v_call: TRBV2; cdr3_aa: CASRRLAGRQETQYF
v_call: TRBV28; cdr3_aa: CASSPEGYGETQYF
v_call: TRBV10-3; cdr3_aa: CATSSSREGPYEQYF
v_call: TRBV25-1; cdr3_aa: CASSDPGRPEGYTF
v_call: TRBV7-9; cdr3_aa: CASSSEVQETQYF
v_call: TRBV2; cdr3_aa: CASSIQGGTSHGELFF
v_call: TRBV28; cdr3_aa: CASSLVVGGQEKLFF
v_call: TRBV27; cdr3_aa: CASGIRRQDPDTQYF
v_call: TRBV19; cdr3_aa: CASSSTNSGRPPPQYF
v_call: TRBV19; cdr3_aa: CASSTRGVPGEQYF
v_call: TRBV28; cdr3_aa: CASRPRRTSGLRSTGELFF
v_call: TRBV7-9; cdr3_aa: CASSLGGEGPDTQYF
v_call: TRBV28; cdr3_aa: CASTLAPVSYNEQFF
v_call: TRBV5-1; cdr3_aa: CASSFQGSNEQFF
v_call: TRBV5-1; cdr3_aa: CASRQGVNTEAFF
v_call: TRBV7-2; cdr3_aa: CASSRDRVLYEQYF
v_call: TRBV6-5; cdr3_aa: CASSSGEAYNEQFF
v_call: TRBV11-2; cdr3_aa: CASRPPGTSGMGGETQYF
v_call: TRBV28; cdr3_aa: CASSTSTNYGYTF
v_call: TRBV4-1; cdr3_aa: CASSPDRATEAFF
v_call: TRBV11-1; cdr3_aa: CASSVPTGLYNEQFF
v_call: TRBV29-1; cdr3_aa: CSVHVLSSYNEQFF
v_call: TRBV6-5; cdr3_aa: CASSPGPHEAFF
v_call: TRBV6-5; cdr3_aa: CASSLGPGSDEKLFF
v_call: TRBV7-9; cdr3_aa: CASFLSGELFF
v_call: TRBV10-2; cdr3_aa: CASSRDGGELFF
v_call: TRBV9; cdr3_aa: CASSLEGGQSYNEQFF
v_call: TRBV27; cdr3_aa: CASRSDSTYEQYF
v_call: TRBV30; cdr3_aa: CAWSRTGPLNTEAFF
v_call: TRBV21-1; cdr3_aa: CASSKAPTRGGETQYF
v_call: TRBV5-8; cdr3_aa: CASSLGLAGGQETQYF
v_call: TRBV28; cdr3_aa: CASSAGQAGANVLTF
v_call: TRBV6-1; cdr3_aa: CASSEAGALGQFF
v_call: TRBV5-1; cdr3_aa: CASSRDRGRVMNTEAFF
v_call: TRBV4-1; cdr3_aa: CASSPREGEVYNEQFF
v_call: TRBV6-5; cdr3_aa: CASSYSNVETQYF
v_call: TRBV19; cdr3_aa: CASSILGLASSYEQYF
v_call: TRBV7-2; cdr3_aa: CASSPVGGRGREQYF
v_call: TRBV28; cdr3_aa: CASRPWTGLGNQPQHF
v_call: TRBV19; cdr3_aa: CASRGLGAYEQYF